A single sample is the source of the 8 T cell receptor beta chains below, sequenced in a study of blood T cells in healthy people across ages. A second PCR of 7 to 11 cycles used a sample-barcoded 5' primer and a J-beta primer mix. A single record per CDR3 protein comes from TCRdb applying MiXCR to the 5' RACE reads. The sample lists 1 million or so distinct CDR3 sequences, under 55% occurring once. The sample consisted of blood. These receptors were collected from a woman aged 60 to 75 in good health.

This chain links TRBV27 with TRBJ2-5; D is possibly TRBD1 (5 bases). V shed 3 bases and J shed 1 base, with 9 bases lying between them. The CDR3 consists of 14 residues. CDR1 and CDR2 (germline): MNHEY, SMNVEV (reference sequence). The CDR3 bases are TGTGCCAGCAGTTTCCGCGACAGCCAAGAGACCCAGTACTTC. Translating it yields CASSFRDSQETQYF.

The chain is built from TRBV7-6 and TRBJ2-4; D gene unclear. The CDR3 loop spans 15 amino acids. From germline, CDR1 is SGHVS and CDR2 FNYEAQ. The germline V and J ends were trimmed by 4 bases and 0 bases, with 10 bases remaining between them. This CDR3 reads CASSSGRIAKNIQYF. The CDR3 bases are TGTGCCAGCAGCTCAGGACGGATAGCCAAAAACATTCAGTACTTC.

This clonotype was counted at least ten times. The rearrangement links TRBV27 to TRBJ2-5; the D gene is possibly TRBD1 (6 bases). The CDR3 has 13 amino acids. The germline V gene encodes CDR1 MNHEY and CDR2 SMNVEV (reference sequence). Trimming stripped 2 bases from V and 7 bases from J, with 11 bases between. Written as DNA, the CDR3 is TGTGCCAGCAGTTTAACAGGGTATGGGACCCAGTACTTC. Protein: CASSLTGYGTQYF.

This clonotype came up a few times. The chain employs TRBV10-3 and TRBJ2-1; D could derive from TRBD1 or TRBD2 (5 bases each). From germline, CDR1 is ENHRY and CDR2 SYGVKD. The CDR3 extends over 15 amino acids. V lost 5 bases, J lost 0 bases, and 11 bases lay in between. Here the CDR3 DNA reads TGTGCCATCAGTCGGGACCACAACTCCTACAATGAGCAGTTCTTC. Translation gives CAISRDHNSYNEQFF.

The CDR3 is CASSHIPGQGTDTQYF. As DNA, the CDR3 is TGTGCCAGTAGCCACATACCGGGACAGGGGACAGATACGCAGTATTTT. The genes are TRBV19 and TRBJ2-3; 10 bases align to TRBD1. J was trimmed by 3 bases and V by 6 bases; bases with no gene match: 9. Per the germline V gene, CDR1 is LNHDA and CDR2 is SQIVND (reference sequence). CDR3 length equals 16 residues.

The chain carries TRBV9 and TRBJ2-3; maybe TRBD2 (5 bases). Germline V gene data show CDR1 as SGDLS and CDR2 as YYNGEE. This CDR3 is 13 amino acids long. V was trimmed by 1 base and J by 6 bases, leaving 9 bases between them. The CDR3 sequence is CASSVPSGDTQYF. The CDR3 bases are TGTGCCAGCAGCGTACCCTCGGGGGATACGCAGTATTTT. The complete variable domain, with remaining parts taken from reference TRBV9 and TRBJ2-3, reads DSGVTQTPKHLITATGQRVTLRCSPRSGDLSVYWYQQSLDQGLQFLIQYYNGEERAKGNILERFSAQQFPDLHSELNLSSLELGDSALYFCASSVPSGDTQYFGPGTRLTVL.

The V call is TRBV7-6, the J call TRBJ2-5, with D unclear. This CDR3 region has 12 residues. The germline V gene encodes CDR1 SGHVS and CDR2 FNYEAQ. V lost 10 bases and J lost 1, with 10 bases in between. The chain's CDR3 is CATTRVQETQYF. CDR3 DNA: TGTGCCACTACACGGGTCCAAGAGACCCAGTACTTC.

The chain carries TRBV18 and TRBJ1-1; 7 nucleotides align to TRBD1. Germline loops: CDR1 KGHSH, CDR2 LQKENI. This CDR3 spans 15 amino acids. The V segment lost 3 bases and the J segment 3 bases; nucleotides outside the gene matches: 7. Written as DNA, the CDR3 is TGTGCCAGCTCACCCGGGACAGCATGGGACACTGAAGCTTTCTTT. Translation: CASSPGTAWDTEAFF.